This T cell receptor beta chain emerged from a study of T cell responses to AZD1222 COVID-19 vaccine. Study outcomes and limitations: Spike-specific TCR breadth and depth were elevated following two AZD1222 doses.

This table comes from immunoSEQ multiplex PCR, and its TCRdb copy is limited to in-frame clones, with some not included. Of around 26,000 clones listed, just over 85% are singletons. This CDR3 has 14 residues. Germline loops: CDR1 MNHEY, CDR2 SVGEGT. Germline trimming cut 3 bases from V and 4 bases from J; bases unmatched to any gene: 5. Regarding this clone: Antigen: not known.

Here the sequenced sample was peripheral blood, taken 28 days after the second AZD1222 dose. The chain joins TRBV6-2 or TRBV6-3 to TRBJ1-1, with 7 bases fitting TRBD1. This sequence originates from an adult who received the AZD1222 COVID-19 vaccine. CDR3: CASSYSTGITEAFF. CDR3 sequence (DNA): TGTGCCAGCAGTTATTCGACAGGGATCACTGAAGCTTTCTTT.